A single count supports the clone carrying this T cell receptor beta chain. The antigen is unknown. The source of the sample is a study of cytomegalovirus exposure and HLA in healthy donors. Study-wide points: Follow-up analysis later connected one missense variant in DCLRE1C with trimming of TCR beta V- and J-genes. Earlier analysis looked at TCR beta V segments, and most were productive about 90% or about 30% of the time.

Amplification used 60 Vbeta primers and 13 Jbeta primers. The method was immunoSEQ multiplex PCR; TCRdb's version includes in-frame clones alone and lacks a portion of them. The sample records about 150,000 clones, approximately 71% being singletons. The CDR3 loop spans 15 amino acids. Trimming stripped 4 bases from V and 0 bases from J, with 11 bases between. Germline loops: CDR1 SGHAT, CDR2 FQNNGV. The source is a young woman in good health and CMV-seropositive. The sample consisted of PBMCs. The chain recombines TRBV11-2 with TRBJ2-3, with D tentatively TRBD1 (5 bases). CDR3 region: CASSSLGLSTDTQYF. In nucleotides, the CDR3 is TGTGCCAGCAGCTCCTTGGGGCTTAGCACAGATACGCAGTATTTT.